The next 10 T cell receptor beta chains were all read from a single sample in a study of T-cell reconstitution after alpha-beta-depleted transplantation in children. Preparing the TCRbeta library involved the use of unique molecular identifiers. MiXCR, applied by TCRdb to the PCR reads, yields one record per CDR3 protein. The data hold around 78,000 distinct CDR3 sequences, with about 7.3% observed a single time. The sequences come from PBMCs from the stem cell graft donor, collected from the stem cell graft. The receptors come from a human donor who donated a stem cell graft to a child with acute lymphoblastic leukemia.

Ten or more counts support this clonotype. V is TRBV20-1 and J is TRBJ2-2; tentative D call: TRBD2 (5 bases). The germline CDR1 and CDR2 sequences are DFQATT and SNEGSKA (reference sequence). CDR3 length: 14 residues. V dropped 3 bases and J dropped 2 bases, with 10 bases sitting between them. Written as DNA, the CDR3 is TGCAGTGCTAGGAGAGCGGCAAACACCGGGGAGCTGTTTTTT. Residues: CSARRAANTGELFF.

This clonotype was counted at least ten times. V usage is TRBV10-3 and J usage is TRBJ2-3, with TRBD1 as a possible D gene (6 bases). V gave up 1 base and J gave up 3 bases, with 8 bases separating them. CDR1 is ENHRY and CDR2 is SYGVKD in the germline V gene. The CDR3 is 14 amino acids. The CDR3 region has the DNA TGTGCCATCAGTGAGTTCGGACAGACAGATACGCAGTATTTT. It codes for CAISEFGQTDTQYF.

There are a few counts of this clonotype. The rearrangement links TRBV7-8 to TRBJ2-5; 12 bases line up with TRBD1. There are 15 residues in the CDR3. Trimming removed 6 bases from V and 4 bases from J; junction bases left unmatched: 6. Germline V CDR1 and CDR2: SGHVS, FQNEAQ. The CDR3 DNA sequence: TGTGCCAGCAGTCCCGGGACAGGGGGCGTAGAGACCCAGTACTTC. Its protein is CASSPGTGGVETQYF.

This clonotype was counted a few times. The rearrangement joins TRBV11-2 to TRBJ2-3; D possibly corresponds to TRBD2 (5 bases). The CDR3 runs to 13 residues. V lost 1 base and J lost 3, with 5 bases in between. Germline lookup yields CDR1 SGHAT and CDR2 FQNNGV. As DNA, the CDR3 is TGTGCCAGCAGCTTAGGGAGGACAGATACGCAGTATTTT. Translated, it gives CASSLGRTDTQYF.

This clonotype came up a few times. The gene calls are TRBV13 and TRBJ2-3, with 12 bases lining up with TRBD2. Germline CDR1 and CDR2: PRHDT and FYEKMQ (reference sequence). This CDR3 has 19 residues. Losses at the gene ends were 4 bases for V and 4 bases for J; bases not matched to a gene: 15. The CDR3 spells CASSSRLRTSGGRPDTQYF. The CDR3 nucleotides are TGTGCCAGCAGCTCGAGATTACGCACTAGCGGGGGGAGGCCAGATACGCAGTATTTT.

Ten or more counts support this clonotype. This chain joins TRBV4-3 and TRBJ2-5; D remains unclear. The CDR3 contains 15 residues. Trimming stripped 0 bases from V and 5 bases from J, with 13 bases between. Per germline, CDR1 LGHNA and CDR2 YSLEER. The CDR3 nucleotides read TGCGCCAGCAGCCAAGAAGTCCATTCTGGGGAGACCCAGTACTTC. Its translation is CASSQEVHSGETQYF.

In this sample, this clonotype turned up many times. The rearrangement joins TRBV27 to TRBJ2-7; maybe TRBD2 (5 bases). This CDR3 region has 13 residues. V dropped 6 bases and J dropped 2 bases, with 11 bases sitting between them. Per the germline V gene, CDR1 is MNHEY and CDR2 is SMNVEV (reference sequence). The CDR3 DNA sequence: TGTGCCAGCAGAAAAACTAGTACCTACGAGCAGTACTTC. It translates to CASRKTSTYEQYF.

The genes are TRBV12-3 or TRBV12-4 and TRBJ2-3; no reliable D call. This CDR3 spans 14 amino acids. V lost 3 bases, J lost 1 base, and 8 bases lay in between. DNA of the CDR3: TGTGCCAGCAGTTTGGCCACGGGCACAGATACGCAGTATTTT. As protein: CASSLATGTDTQYF.

This clonotype was detected many times. J is TRBJ2-7 and V is TRBV21-1; the D call TRBD1 from the table was never checked on the DNA. TRBV21-1 is a known pseudogene. The CDR3 has 15 residues. The DNA of the CDR3 is TGTGCCAGCAGCAACGGGGACAGGGGGGCCTACGAGCAGTACTTC. It codes for CASSNGDRGAYEQYF.

This clonotype was seen repeatedly, ten times or more. The chain combines TRBV5-1 with TRBJ2-5; tentatively, D is TRBD1 or TRBD2 (7 bases each). The germline CDR1 and CDR2 sequences are SGHRS and YFSETQ. The CDR3 spans 16 residues. V lost 0 bases to trimming and J lost 0 bases, with 12 bases between them. For the CDR3, the DNA is TGCGCCAGCAGCTTGGGAGCGGGACAGTACCAAGAGACCCAGTACTTC. It yields the protein CASSLGAGQYQETQYF.